These 30 T cell receptor beta chains share one sample of origin, sequenced in a study of T cells in Graves' hyperthyroidism and ophthalmopathy. The source material, RNA transcripts, was used to amplify TCR beta CDR3 regions. First-round RT-PCR with HTBI primers amplified the TCR CDR3 region. TCRdb ran MiXCR on the multiplex PCR reads and lists one entry per CDR3 protein. The sample yields 600,000 or so distinct CDR3 sequences, 14% seen once. Sequencing used blood. All receptors derive from a woman aged 45 to 65 with Graves' ophthalmopathy.

This clonotype was detected many times. The J gene is TRBJ2-1, the V gene TRBV12-3 or TRBV12-4, with D unclear. V lost 2 bases and J lost 0, with 8 bases in between. The CDR3 has 15 amino acids. DNA of the CDR3: TGTGCCAGCAGTTTAACGGTAAGCTCCTACAATGAGCAGTTCTTC. This translates into CASSLTVSSYNEQFF.

This clonotype was observed once. The chain uses TRBV12-3 or TRBV12-4 and TRBJ2-2, with D unresolved. Trimming removed 0 bases at V and 0 bases at J, with 23 bases between. This CDR3 spans 21 amino acids. The CDR3 here is CASSLAGFGSSTSSNTGELFF. Written as DNA, the CDR3 is TGTGCCAGCAGTTTAGCAGGTTTTGGTTCCTCAACTTCTTCGAACACCGGGGAGCTGTTTTTT.

In its sample, this clonotype was seen many times. V is TRBV7-2 and J is TRBJ1-2; weak D call: TRBD1 (6 bases). Germline loops: CDR1 SGHTA, CDR2 FQGNSA. This CDR3 is built from 14 residues. The V and J ends lost 3 bases and 7 bases respectively, with 15 bases between them. This CDR3 reads CASSFKDSFFGYTF. Here the CDR3 DNA reads TGTGCCAGCAGCTTCAAGGACAGTTTTTTTGGCTACACCTTC. Drawing the rest from reference TRBV7-2 and TRBJ1-2, the complete variable domain is GAGVSQSPSNKVTEKGKDVELRCDPISGHTALYWYRQSLGQGLEFLIYFQGNSAPDKSGLPSDRFSAERTGGSVSTLTIQRTQQEDSAVYLCASSFKDSFFGYTFGSGTRLTVV.

The chain links TRBV27 to TRBJ2-2; tentatively, D is TRBD2 (7 bases). The V end lost 6 bases, the J end lost 6 bases, and 17 bases lay between the germline ends. Germline V gives CDR1 MNHEY, CDR2 SMNVEV (reference sequence). The CDR3 is 15 residues long. CDR3 nucleotide sequence: TGTGCCAGCAGGCTTAGGGGGAGGGCCGCCGGGGAGCTGTTTTTT. Amino acids: CASRLRGRAAGELFF.

This clonotype showed up many times. The gene calls are TRBV12-3 or TRBV12-4 and TRBJ1-4; D is perhaps TRBD1 (5 bases). Trimming took 5 bases from V and 10 from J, leaving 17 bases between them. This CDR3 contains 14 residues. The CDR3 sequence: CASSPTIQGRKLFF. The CDR3 DNA reads TGTGCCAGCAGTCCCACGATTCAGGGAAGAAAACTGTTTTTT.

The V and J genes are TRBV27 and TRBJ2-3; D not resolved. Trimming stripped 3 bases from V and 0 bases from J, with 10 bases between. The CDR3 is 15 residues long. Per the germline V gene, CDR1 is MNHEY and CDR2 is SMNVEV (reference sequence). This chain's CDR3 is CASSFEDLSTDTQYF. The DNA of the CDR3 is TGTGCCAGCAGTTTTGAGGACCTAAGCACAGATACGCAGTATTTT.

The chain carries TRBV19 and TRBJ2-3; 10 bases are a match to TRBD2. V dropped 7 bases and J dropped 6; count of bases not matched to a gene: 4. CDR1 is LNHDA, CDR2 SQIVND, per germline (reference sequence). The CDR3 has 13 amino acids. The DNA of the CDR3 is TGTGCCAGTAAAACTAGCGGGACTGATACGCAGTATTTT. Translated, it gives CASKTSGTDTQYF.

V is TRBV24-1 and J is TRBJ2-1, with 7 nucleotides matching TRBD1. The V and J ends lost 1 base and 6 bases, in that order; junction bases with no gene match: 2. The CDR3 has 14 amino acids. Looked up from germline, CDR1 is KGHDR and CDR2 is SFDVKD. CDR3 nucleotide sequence: TGTGCCACCAGTGATTTAGCAGGGGGCAATGAGCAGTTCTTC. It encodes CATSDLAGGNEQFF.

This clonotype was detected ten times or more. V usage is TRBV7-8 and J usage is TRBJ2-7, with D perhaps TRBD2 (5 bases). The CDR3 sequence is 16 residues long. Between the trimmed V and J ends, which lost 0 bases and 9 bases, there was a span of 21 bases. From germline, CDR1 is SGHVS and CDR2 FQNEAQ. For the CDR3, the DNA is TGTGCCAGCAGCTTAGCTCTGACACTCCGGGGATCCGCGCAGTACTTC. Translated: CASSLALTLRGSAQYF.

This clonotype was found many times. Here the CDR3 DNA reads TGTGCCATCAGTACCGAACAGGGGCCGCTACTTGAAGCTTTCTTT. It encodes CAISTEQGPLLEAFF. The gene calls are TRBV10-3 and TRBJ1-1; 7 bases fit TRBD1. The germline V gene encodes CDR1 ENHRY and CDR2 SYGVKD. V lost 5 bases, J lost 7 bases, and 13 bases stayed unmatched. This CDR3 is built from 15 residues.

This chain uses TRBV27 with TRBJ2-3, with TRBD2 identical over 12 bases. V gave up 5 bases and J gave up 2 bases; unmatched junction bases: 8. CDR3 length equals 17 residues. Germline V CDR1 and CDR2: MNHEY, SMNVEV (reference sequence). CDR3 DNA sequence: TGTGCCAGCAGTCCGAGACTAGCGGGAGACACCACAGATACGCAGTATTTT. Translation: CASSPRLAGDTTDTQYF.

The CDR3 spells CASSTAAGGSDTQYF. The CDR3 bases are TGTGCCAGCAGCACCGCAGCGGGAGGGTCAGATACGCAGTATTTT. The chain joins TRBV7-2 to TRBJ2-3, with 10 positions matching TRBD2. Per germline, CDR1 SGHTA and CDR2 FQGNSA. The length of the CDR3 is 15 residues. Trimming cost V 5 bases and J 4 bases; bases outside gene matches: 6.

This clonotype turned up a few times. The V call is TRBV12-3 or TRBV12-4, the J call TRBJ1-1; D is possibly TRBD1 (6 bases). The CDR3 length is 18 residues. Trimming shortened V by 6 bases and J by 1 base, and 24 bases separated the two germline ends. This CDR3 is CASSYGSGATPRNTEAFF. The CDR3 DNA reads TGTGCCAGCAGCTACGGTTCAGGGGCCACGCCAAGGAACACTGAAGCTTTCTTT.

In this sample, this clonotype turned up many times. J is TRBJ1-6 and V is TRBV6-1; 7 bases are shared with TRBD1. This CDR3 has 14 amino acids. Losses at the gene ends were 4 bases for V and 10 bases for J; bases not matched to a gene: 7. Germline CDR1 reads MNHNS; CDR2 reads SASEGT. As DNA, the CDR3 is TGTGCCAGCAGTGGACAGGGCGTGGGATCACCCCTCCACTTT. Protein: CASSGQGVGSPLHF.

This clonotype was seen at least ten times. The chain couples TRBV11-2 to TRBJ2-1, with D perhaps being TRBD1 or TRBD2 (5 bases each). Germline values: CDR1 SGHAT, CDR2 FQNNGV. The CDR3 totals 13 residues. Trimming pared 6 bases from V and 8 bases from J, leaving 14 bases between. CDR3: CASSYGTRDEQFF. In DNA, the CDR3 is TGTGCCAGCAGTTACGGGACCCGGGATGAGCAGTTCTTC.

This clonotype was counted between two and nine times. The J gene is TRBJ2-1, the V gene TRBV4-3; D is uncertain. The V gene's germline CDR1 is LGHNA and CDR2 YSLEER. The CDR3 is 12 residues long. Trimming removed 1 base from V and 9 bases from J, with 7 bases in between. CDR3 nucleotides: TGCGCCAGCAGCCAAGGGGGTGCTGAGCAGTTCTTC. Amino acids: CASSQGGAEQFF.

The sample holds many counts of this clonotype. This chain joins TRBV12-3 or TRBV12-4 and TRBJ2-1; a weak D match, TRBD1 (5 bases). This CDR3 is built from 17 residues. V lost 5 bases and J lost 0, with 17 bases in between. CDR3 sequence reads: CASSPVPWGRSYNEQFF. The CDR3, as DNA: TGTGCCAGCAGTCCCGTTCCGTGGGGCCGCTCCTACAATGAGCAGTTCTTC.

This clonotype was seen at least ten times. The J gene is TRBJ1-4, the V gene TRBV6-1, with D tentatively TRBD1 (6 bases). The CDR3 extends over 12 amino acids. The V and J ends lost 2 bases and 13 bases respectively, with 11 bases between them. The V gene's germline CDR1 is MNHNS and CDR2 SASEGT. CDR3 nucleotides: TGTGCCAGCAGTGAATCGGGGGGCTTACTGTTTTTT. This codes for CASSESGGLLFF.

The table lists this clonotype with a few counts. The rearrangement uses TRBV24-1 and TRBJ2-7; 7 bases match TRBD1. Losses at the gene ends were 8 bases for V and 1 base for J; bases not matched to a gene: 4. Germline V lookup: CDR1 KGHDR, CDR2 SFDVKD. The CDR3 is 13 residues long. DNA for the CDR3: TGTGCCACCATGGACAGGACATCCTACGAGCAGTACTTC. Protein sequence: CATMDRTSYEQYF.

In its sample, this clonotype was seen many times. The rearrangement joins TRBV2 to TRBJ1-2; D gene ambiguous. CDR1 and CDR2 (germline): SNHLY, FYNNEI. CDR3 length equals 13 residues. The V and J ends lost 3 bases and 7 bases respectively, with 12 bases between them. CDR3 sequence reads: CASSDAGAGGYTF. CDR3 in DNA: TGTGCCAGCAGTGACGCAGGAGCAGGTGGCTACACCTTC.

This clonotype showed up many times. V gene TRBV28 combines with J gene TRBJ2-7; a possible D gene is TRBD1 (6 bases). Per the germline V gene, CDR1 is MDHEN and CDR2 is SYDVKM. There are 13 residues in the CDR3. V lost 5 bases, J lost 4 bases, and 12 bases lay in between. CDR3 amino acids: CASSTQQGYEQYF. In DNA form, the CDR3 reads TGTGCCAGCAGTACCCAACAGGGATACGAGCAGTACTTC. The variable domain in full, with the rest retrieved from reference TRBV28 and TRBJ2-7, is DVKVTQSSRYLVKRTGEKVFLECVQDMDHENMFWYRQDPGLGLRLIYFSYDVKMKEKGDIPEGYSVSREKKERFSLILESASTNQTSMYLCASSTQQGYEQYFGPGTRLTVT.

This clonotype was seen many times. The chain carries TRBV20-1 and TRBJ2-2, with 7 bases that match TRBD1. Germline CDR1 and CDR2: DFQATT and SNEGSKA (reference sequence). CDR3 length: 15 amino acids. Losses at the gene ends were 2 bases for V and 0 bases for J; bases not matched to a gene: 3. The CDR3 sequence is CSARRQGSNTGELFF. Written as DNA, the CDR3 is TGCAGTGCTAGACGACAGGGATCGAACACCGGGGAGCTGTTTTTT.

This clonotype was detected many times. The chain employs TRBV27 and TRBJ2-2; D is ambiguous. Germline CDR1 and CDR2: MNHEY and SMNVEV (reference sequence). This CDR3 has 17 amino acids. V was pared by 0 bases and J by 5 bases, with 16 bases between. CDR3: CASSLSIYPDTTGELFF. The CDR3 DNA reads as TGTGCCAGCAGTTTATCTATCTATCCCGACACAACCGGGGAGCTGTTTTTT.

The chain joins TRBV18 to TRBJ1-1, with D hard to call. The CDR3 loop spans 19 amino acids. Germline CDR1 and CDR2: KGHSH and LQKENI. The V end lost 1 base, the J end lost 1 base, and 22 bases lay between the germline ends. The CDR3 is CASSPLLKRLEKKNTEAFF. CDR3 nucleotide sequence: TGTGCCAGCTCACCACTCCTAAAAAGACTCGAGAAAAAGAACACTGAAGCTTTCTTT.

Ten or more counts support this clonotype. The V call is TRBV12-3 or TRBV12-4, the J call TRBJ2-5; D ambiguous. The CDR3 is 14 residues long. The ends were cut back, 2 bases at V and 1 base at J, with 8 bases in the middle. Here the CDR3 reads CASSLFTVQETQYF. For the CDR3, the DNA is TGTGCCAGCAGTTTATTCACAGTCCAAGAGACCCAGTACTTC.

V gene TRBV28 combines with J gene TRBJ1-6; 7 bases match TRBD1. Germline CDR1 reads MDHEN; CDR2 reads SYDVKM. This CDR3 region has 14 residues. The junction had 3 bases not matched to a gene; V was cut back by 4 bases and J by 6 bases. The CDR3 loop is CASSSPGGNSPLHF. The CDR3 DNA reads TGTGCCAGCAGTTCCCCAGGGGGTAATTCACCCCTCCACTTT.

At least ten counts were recorded for this clonotype. CDR3 DNA sequence: TGTGCCAGCAGCAAAGACGGGTGGGGCACAGATACGCAGTATTTT. As protein: CASSKDGWGTDTQYF. J is TRBJ2-3 and V is TRBV9; D call uncertain. CDR1 SGDLS and CDR2 YYNGEE come from the germline V gene. Trimming shortened V by 4 bases and J by 1 base, and 13 bases separated the two germline ends. The CDR3 contains 15 residues.

In this sample, this clonotype turned up many times. The J gene is TRBJ1-5, the V gene TRBV5-6; weak D call: TRBD1 (5 bases). The CDR3 loop spans 16 amino acids. Looked up from germline, CDR1 is SGHDT and CDR2 is YYEEEE. The germline V and J ends were trimmed by 4 bases and 2 bases, with 16 bases remaining between them. CDR3 in DNA: TGTGCCAGCAGCATCGGGGGGAGACGGGGCAATCAGCCCCAGCATTTT. This translates into CASSIGGRRGNQPQHF.

At least ten counts were recorded for this clonotype. The chain is built from TRBV10-3 and TRBJ1-1; perhaps TRBD1 as D (5 bases). Germline lookup yields CDR1 ENHRY and CDR2 SYGVKD. The CDR3 contains 12 residues. V lost 8 bases, J lost 1 base, and 8 bases lay in between. This chain's CDR3 is CAIGARNTEAFF. Here the CDR3 DNA reads TGTGCCATCGGGGCGAGGAACACTGAAGCTTTCTTT.

This clonotype was counted many times. The chain combines TRBV29-1 with TRBJ2-7, with D perhaps matching TRBD2 (5 bases). The CDR3 totals 14 residues. V gave up 7 bases and J gave up 0 bases, with 16 bases separating them. Germline CDR1 and CDR2: SQVTM and ANQGSEA. The CDR3 sequence: CSAADGGFSYEQYF. In DNA form, the CDR3 reads TGCAGCGCAGCGGACGGAGGTTTCTCCTACGAGCAGTACTTC.